This is a list of T cell receptor beta chains from one sample in a study of blood T cell repertoires in COVID-19. Method: immunoSEQ multiplex PCR; TCRdb's copy keeps in-frame clones and lacks some. The sample holds more than 95,000 clones, 81% seen once. The sample was peripheral blood. The origin of the receptors is a man older than 75 with acute or convalescent COVID-19. Each CDR3 is given with its conserved first and last residue. A D gene is named only where the DNA matches it firmly. Clone size is given for some rows only: seen once, a few or many times, or a class if the clone is expanded.

D gene: .
V gene: TRBV11-3
clone size: .
J gene: TRBJ2-5
CDR3 protein: CASSLGERPGTQYF
CDR3 DNA: TGTGCCAGCAGCTTAGGAGAGAGGCCCGGGACCCAGTACTTC

D gene: TRBD2
V gene: TRBV29-1
clone size: once
J gene: TRBJ2-1
CDR3 protein: CSTLTSGASSYNEQFF
CDR3 DNA: TGCAGCACCCTAACTAGCGGGGCGAGCTCCTACAATGAGCAGTTCTTC

D gene: .
V gene: TRBV30
clone size: .
J gene: TRBJ1-4
CDR3 protein: CAWSVLGQGHEKLFF
CDR3 DNA: TGTGCCTGGAGTGTACTTGGCCAGGGCCATGAAAAACTGTTTTTT

D gene: .
V gene: TRBV13
clone size: .
J gene: TRBJ1-3
CDR3 protein: CASSLWSTVAGNTIYF
CDR3 DNA: TGTGCCAGCAGCTTATGGTCGACAGTAGCTGGAAACACCATATATTTT

D gene: .
V gene: TRBV19
clone size: .
J gene: TRBJ2-7
CDR3 protein: CASSNIDRPHYEQYF
CDR3 DNA: TGTGCCAGTAGTAATATAGACAGGCCACACTACGAGCAGTACTTC

D gene: .
V gene: TRBV10-2
clone size: .
J gene: TRBJ1-6
CDR3 protein: CASSEAAGNSPLHF
CDR3 DNA: TGCGCCAGCAGTGAGGCGGCAGGGAATTCACCCCTCCACTTT

D gene: .
V gene: TRBV18
clone size: few
J gene: TRBJ2-4
CDR3 protein: CASSPPEKGNIQYF
CDR3 DNA: TGTGCCAGCTCACCACCGGAAAAGGGGAACATTCAGTACTTC

D gene: .
V gene: TRBV28
clone size: .
J gene: TRBJ1-2
CDR3 protein: CASSLGGGDNYGYTF
CDR3 DNA: TGTGCCAGCAGTTTAGGAGGGGGGGATAACTATGGCTACACCTTC

D gene: .
V gene: TRBV28
clone size: .
J gene: TRBJ2-7
CDR3 protein: CASSRDLPGEQYF
CDR3 DNA: TGTGCCAGCAGCCGGGATCTACCGGGTGAGCAGTACTTC

D gene: TRBD2
V gene: TRBV2
clone size: few
J gene: TRBJ2-1
CDR3 protein: CASSLSGSGYEQFF
CDR3 DNA: TGTGCCAGCAGCCTTAGCGGGAGCGGATATGAGCAGTTCTTC

D gene: TRBD1
V gene: TRBV6-6
clone size: once
J gene: TRBJ1-5
CDR3 protein: CASTGQGRNQPQHF
CDR3 DNA: TGTGCCAGCACTGGACAGGGTAGGAATCAGCCCCAGCATTTT

D gene: .
V gene: TRBV6-2/TRBV6-3
clone size: .
J gene: TRBJ1-5
CDR3 protein: CASSKTSSLLGNQPQHF
CDR3 DNA: TGTGCCAGCAGTAAAACGTCGTCACTTCTAGGCAATCAGCCCCAGCATTTT

D gene: .
V gene: TRBV7-9
clone size: .
J gene: TRBJ2-7
CDR3 protein: CASSSFFGSYEQYF
CDR3 DNA: TGTGCCAGCAGCTCATTTTTCGGCTCCTACGAGCAGTACTTC

D gene: TRBD1
V gene: TRBV5-1
clone size: .
J gene: TRBJ2-3
CDR3 protein: CASSLVSGTGDTDTQYF
CDR3 DNA: TGCGCCAGCAGCTTGGTTTCAGGGACAGGAGACACAGATACGCAGTATTTT

D gene: TRBD1
V gene: TRBV6-5
clone size: .
J gene: TRBJ1-6
CDR3 protein: CASRVQGRTNSPLHF
CDR3 DNA: TGTGCCAGCAGGGTACAGGGGAGGACAAATTCACCCCTCCACTTT